This record covers a single T cell receptor (beta chain). There are 12 residues in the CDR3. Trimming removed 0 bases from V and 13 bases from J; junction bases left unmatched: 0. Germline CDR1 and CDR2: MNHEY and SVGAGI. Sequencing used immunoSEQ multiplex PCR; TCRdb keeps in-frame clones, though not all of them. The sample records 15,000 or so clones, about 83% being singletons. These data come from a study of blood T cell repertoires in COVID-19. This TCR derives from a human donor in a cohort sampled during active COVID-19. What was sequenced was peripheral blood. The V call is TRBV6-5, the J call TRBJ1-2; 12 nucleotides agree with TRBD1. DNA for the CDR3: TGTGCCAGCAGTTACTCGGGACAGGGGGCCACCTTC. Amino acids: CASSYSGQGATF.